This T cell receptor beta chain appears in the sequencing data of a study of long-term antiretroviral therapy in people with HIV. Findings and caveats of the study: Dominating the repertoire at all time points were the clones that expanded before ART.

In each sample, roughly 1-11 million cryopreserved PBMC were present before DNA extraction. Sequencing used immunoSEQ v3.0 at survey level. Assay used: immunoSEQ multiplex PCR; TCRdb lists only in-frame clones, some missing. The table records 25,000 to 35,000 clones, more than 75% of them present only once. A remark on this clone: What it recognizes is unknown.

The origin of this receptor is a man aged 45 to 65 with HIV. The source material was unsorted PBMCs, sampled 2 years after starting antiretroviral therapy.

The CDR3 coding sequence is TGCAGCGTTGGCTTGCGGGGGACTAACACCGGGGAGCTGTTTTTT. This sequence encodes CSVGLRGTNTGELFF. V and J are TRBV29-1 and TRBJ2-2; TRBD2 matches 7 bases. Germline CDR1 is SQVTM and CDR2 is ANQGSEA. The J segment lost 2 bases and the V segment lost 4 bases, leaving 7 bases of the junction unmatched. CDR3 length: 15 residues.